This T cell receptor beta chain was sequenced in a study of long-term antiretroviral therapy in people with HIV. Study information: It was about a decade before the 2015 immediate-ART recommendation that the earliest samples were taken.

The assay, immunoSEQ v3.0, was run at survey level. Some clones are missing from TCRdb's copy, which holds only in-frame ones; the method was immunoSEQ multiplex PCR. Here the sample spans about 24,000 clones, 81% being singletons. V lost 2 bases to trimming and J lost 8 bases, with 9 bases between them. The CDR3 length is 12 residues. From germline, CDR1 is MNHEY and CDR2 SMNVEV (reference sequence). Study findings and constraints: Clonal expansions arising prior to ART prevailed in the repertoire at every time point. Among HIV repertoires, CDR3 length ranges were narrower than those of controls.

Worth noting for this clone: Antigen unknown.

The receptor comes from a man between 25 and 39 years old with HIV. The sequences come from unsorted PBMCs, collected 4.4 years after starting antiretroviral therapy. The V call is TRBV27, the J call TRBJ1-1; D is uncertain. CDR3 in amino acids: CASSLLGREAFF. CDR3 in DNA: TGTGCCAGCAGTTTACTAGGCAGGGAAGCTTTCTTT.